This passage covers 28 T cell receptor beta chains from one sample sequenced in a study of blood T cells in healthy people across ages. Through a sample-barcoded 5' primer and a J-beta primer mix, a second PCR was run for roughly 7 to 11 cycles. TCRdb re-analysed the 5' RACE reads in MiXCR, keeping a single row per CDR3 protein. In the table there are approximately 2,000,000 distinct CDR3 sequences, around 42% of which are singletons. Material: blood. These receptors all stem from a human donor in good health.

This clonotype was observed a handful of times. The gene calls are TRBV2 and TRBJ2-1; perhaps TRBD1 as D (6 bases). V was cut by 7 bases and J by 6 bases, with 16 bases left in between. The CDR3 extends over 14 amino acids. Germline lookup yields CDR1 SNHLY and CDR2 FYNNEI. This CDR3 reads CASNPHLGGNEQFF. The DNA of the CDR3 is TGTGCCAGCAATCCGCACCTAGGGGGCAATGAGCAGTTCTTC.

This clonotype has a count of ten or more. The V gene is TRBV29-1, the J gene TRBJ2-1; D call uncertain. Germline assignment: CDR1 SQVTM and CDR2 ANQGSEA. The CDR3 is 8 amino acids. Trimming removed 6 bases at V and 7 bases at J, with 1 base between. CDR3 sequence (DNA): TGCAGCGTGAATGAGCAGTTCTTC. Its protein product is CSVNEQFF.

The chain carries TRBV7-6 and TRBJ1-6; D gene unclear. Germline lookup yields CDR1 SGHVS and CDR2 FNYEAQ. The CDR3 spans 14 residues. Trimming removed 1 base from V and 8 bases from J, with 9 bases in between. CDR3: CASSLGSVYSPLHF. The CDR3 region has the DNA TGTGCCAGCAGCTTAGGGTCGGTGTATTCACCCCTCCACTTT.

The J gene is TRBJ2-1, the V gene TRBV5-6; 9 bases line up with TRBD2. The V segment lost 6 bases and the J segment 7 bases; nucleotides outside the gene matches: 2. CDR3 size: 12 residues. Germline V gives CDR1 SGHDT, CDR2 YYEEEE. CDR3 coding DNA: TGTGCCAGCATGCGGGGGGGTAATGAGCAGTTCTTC. Translating it yields CASMRGGNEQFF.

As concerns this clonotype: One junction end does not reproduce the germline sequence, and a read error may be involved. The chain combines TRBV6-2 or TRBV6-3 with TRBJ2-7, with D possibly matching TRBD2 (5 bases). The CDR3 extends over 15 amino acids. Germline loops: CDR1 MNHEY, CDR2 SVGEGT. The CDR3 sequence: CAGSPRGGGSYEQYF. The DNA for the CDR3 is TGTGCCGGCAGCCCCCGAGGCGGAGGCTCCTACGAGCAGTACTTC.

The rearrangement links TRBV5-1 to TRBJ2-1; 10 nucleotides match TRBD1. CDR3 length equals 16 residues. Trimming took 5 bases from V and 4 from J; bases not matched to a gene: 9. Germline CDR1 reads SGHRS; CDR2 reads YFSETQ. CDR3 protein: CASRPGTGEGYNEQFF. CDR3 nucleotide sequence: TGCGCCAGCAGACCCGGGACAGGGGAGGGGTACAATGAGCAGTTCTTC.

The chain combines TRBV6-5 with TRBJ2-1; D is perhaps TRBD2 (5 bases). This CDR3 comprises 13 residues. Trimming cost V 5 bases and J 3 bases, with 8 bases left between them. Per the germline V gene, CDR1 is MNHEY and CDR2 is SVGAGI. The CDR3 nucleotides read TGTGCCAGCAGTGGGGAGCACTACAATGAGCAGTTCTTC. It specifies CASSGEHYNEQFF.

Ten or more counts support this clonotype. This chain joins TRBV6-6 and TRBJ2-1; weak D call: TRBD2 (5 bases). Trimming removed 7 bases at V and 0 bases at J, with 7 bases between. The CDR3 has 13 amino acids. Germline V gene data show CDR1 as MNHNY and CDR2 as SVGAGI (reference sequence). In DNA, the CDR3 is TGTGCCAGCACTACTAGCTCCTACAATGAGCAGTTCTTC. Translating it yields CASTTSSYNEQFF.

This chain connects TRBV7-3 to TRBJ2-3; maybe TRBD2 (6 bases). The V end lost 5 bases, the J end lost 13 bases, and 22 bases lay between the germline ends. This CDR3 has 14 amino acids. Per germline, CDR1 SGHTA and CDR2 FQGTGA. The CDR3 bases are TGTGCCAGCAGCCAAGCCCCCCTCGTACGGGAGAAGTATTTT. Its protein is CASSQAPLVREKYF.

This clonotype was detected many times. This sequence joins TRBV2 and TRBJ2-7; D is perhaps TRBD1 (6 bases). The ends were cut back, 6 bases at V and 1 base at J, with 10 bases in the middle. This CDR3 contains 13 residues. Germline-derived CDR1 and CDR2 are SNHLY and FYNNEI. The CDR3 loop reads CASSGGQSYEQYF. The CDR3 DNA reads TGTGCCAGCAGCGGCGGACAGTCCTACGAGCAGTACTTC.

This chain uses TRBV12-3 or TRBV12-4 with TRBJ2-1; no reliable D call. The CDR3 sequence is 15 residues long. Deletions cut 2 bases from V and 5 bases from J, with 13 bases between. CDR3 protein: CASSLSQFAHNEQFF. The CDR3 DNA reads TGTGCCAGCAGTTTAAGTCAGTTTGCTCACAATGAGCAGTTCTTC.

This chain links TRBV7-2 with TRBJ2-7; D not resolved. Germline V gene lookup returns CDR1 SGHTA and CDR2 FQGNSA. V was pared by 3 bases and J by 0 bases, with 9 bases between. This CDR3 is 14 amino acids long. The CDR3 here is CASSFQITSYEQYF. In DNA, the CDR3 is TGTGCCAGCAGCTTCCAGATAACCTCCTACGAGCAGTACTTC.

The sample holds a few counts of this clonotype. The gene calls are TRBV7-2 and TRBJ2-1, with 7 bases lining up with TRBD1. V lost 5 bases, J lost 9 bases, and 10 bases stayed unmatched. This CDR3 region has 14 residues. The germline CDR1 and CDR2 sequences are SGHTA and FQGNSA. CDR3 loop: CASSPPGGFGEQFF. The CDR3 nucleotides are TGTGCCAGCAGCCCCCCAGGGGGATTCGGTGAGCAGTTCTTC.

This clonotype appeared a few times. The chain recombines TRBV20-1 with TRBJ1-2, with 7 bases matching TRBD1. The junction had 6 bases not matched to a gene; V was cut back by 0 bases and J by 8 bases. The CDR3 is 13 residues long. CDR1 is DFQATT, CDR2 SNEGSKA, per germline (reference sequence). CDR3 sequence reads: CSARDPGGAGYTF. The CDR3, as DNA: TGCAGTGCTAGAGATCCAGGGGGGGCAGGCTACACCTTC.

The rearrangement links TRBV5-6 to TRBJ1-2, with D possibly being TRBD1 (5 bases). V shed 2 bases and J shed 2 bases, with 13 bases lying between them. This CDR3 has 15 residues. From germline, CDR1 is SGHDT and CDR2 YYEEEE. The CDR3 loop reads CASSFALDNNYGYTF. The DNA for the CDR3 is TGTGCCAGCAGCTTCGCCCTGGACAACAACTATGGCTACACCTTC.

The J gene is TRBJ2-7, the V gene TRBV30; unclear D gene. Germline CDR1 GTSNPN, CDR2 SVGIG (reference sequence). V dropped 3 bases and J dropped 0 bases, with 15 bases sitting between them. The CDR3 covers 15 residues. The CDR3 here is CAWRLGSGSSYEQYF. CDR3 bases: TGTGCCTGGAGGCTAGGGTCGGGTAGCTCCTACGAGCAGTACTTC. The whole variable domain, filled in from reference TRBV30 and TRBJ2-7, reads SQTIHQWPATLVQPVGSPLSLECTVEGTSNPNLYWYRQAAGRGLQLLFYSVGIGQISSEVPQNLSASRPQDRQFILSSKKLLLSDSGFYLCAWRLGSGSSYEQYFGPGTRLTVT.

In the case of this clonotype: A clone one base away is much larger, so this may be a read error. The chain carries TRBV7-2 and TRBJ2-7; 12 bases align to TRBD1. The CDR3 is made up of 14 amino acids. Germline CDR1 is SGHTA and CDR2 is FQGNSA. The CDR3 sequence is CASSRGQGAYAQYF. The CDR3 DNA is TGTGCCAGCAGCCGGGGACAGGGGGCTTACGCGCAGTACTTC.

This clonotype was counted only a few times. The chain employs TRBV29-1 and TRBJ2-5, with D perhaps matching TRBD2 (5 bases). Germline-derived CDR1 and CDR2 are SQVTM and ANQGSEA. V was clipped by 7 bases and J by 7 bases, with 10 bases between them. The CDR3 covers 10 residues. CDR3 in DNA: TGCAGCGGGCAGGCGGGGACCCAGTACTTC. Translating it yields CSGQAGTQYF.

The chain recombines TRBV7-9 with TRBJ1-1, with D possibly being TRBD1 (5 bases). Between the trimmed V and J ends, which lost 5 bases and 4 bases, there was a span of 23 bases. This CDR3 is built from 17 residues. Looked up from germline, CDR1 is SEHNR and CDR2 is FQNEAQ (reference sequence). The CDR3 sequence: CASSQIGGSGRVTEAFF. The CDR3 bases are TGTGCCAGCAGCCAAATTGGGGGGTCAGGGAGGGTCACTGAAGCTTTCTTT.

This clonotype was seen a handful of times. The chain carries TRBV29-1 and TRBJ2-3; D is unclear. V was pared by 7 bases and J by 0 bases, with 8 bases between. The length of the CDR3 is 12 residues. Germline values: CDR1 SQVTM, CDR2 ANQGSEA. As DNA, the CDR3 is TGCAGCGACCGTAGTAGCACAGATACGCAGTATTTT. It encodes CSDRSSTDTQYF.

The count of this clonotype is one. The DNA of the CDR3 is TGTGCCAGCAGCTTATTGGGGAGGATGGATACGCAGTATTTT. As protein: CASSLLGRMDTQYF. The chain recombines TRBV7-9 with TRBJ2-3, with D possibly TRBD2 on 6 matching bases. Germline V CDR1 and CDR2: SEHNR, FQNEAQ (reference sequence). V was shortened by 2 bases and J by 6 bases, with 12 bases between the two germline ends. The CDR3 spans 14 residues.

The rearrangement joins TRBV3-1 to TRBJ1-2; 7 bases are shared with TRBD1. The CDR3 consists of 16 residues. CDR1 LGHDT and CDR2 YNNKEL come from the germline V gene (reference sequence). With 0 bases clipped from V and 7 bases from J, the junction kept 11 bases outside the gene matches. CDR3 loop: CASSQDGGGRSAGYTF. CDR3 in DNA: TGTGCCAGCAGCCAAGATGGAGGGGGCCGCTCGGCTGGCTACACCTTC. Full variable domain (outside the CDR3, taken from reference TRBV3-1 and TRBJ1-2): DTAVSQTPKYLVTQMGNDKSIKCEQNLGHDTMYWYKQDSKKFLKIMFSYNNKELIINETVPNRFSPKSPDKAHLNLHINSLELGDSAVYFCASSQDGGGRSAGYTFGSGTRLTVV.

The genes are TRBV9 and TRBJ2-3; 14 bases agree with TRBD2. Germline V lookup: CDR1 SGDLS, CDR2 YYNGEE. J was trimmed by 8 bases and V by 5 bases; bases with no gene match: 7. The CDR3 has 15 amino acids. The CDR3, as DNA: TGTGCCAGCAGTGGACTAGCGGGGGGTGGTGGTACGCAGTATTTT. It codes for CASSGLAGGGGTQYF.

This clonotype was found a few times. The chain recombines TRBV7-2 with TRBJ2-3; 14 nucleotides line up with TRBD2. Germline CDR1 reads SGHTA; CDR2 reads FQGNSA. V was clipped by 6 bases and J by 11 bases; unmatched bases: 10. The CDR3 length is 15 residues. The CDR3 is CASSSGTSGGVKQYF. The CDR3 DNA is TGTGCCAGCAGTTCCGGGACTAGCGGGGGAGTTAAGCAGTATTTT. The full variable domain, with the rest looked up from reference TRBV7-2 and TRBJ2-3, is GAGVSQSPSNKVTEKGKDVELRCDPISGHTALYWYRQSLGQGLEFLIYFQGNSAPDKSGLPSDRFSAERTGGSVSTLTIQRTQQEDSAVYLCASSSGTSGGVKQYFGPGTRLTVL.

This clonotype was recorded only once. This sequence joins TRBV5-5 and TRBJ1-3; the D gene is possibly TRBD1 (5 bases). Germline values: CDR1 SGHKS, CDR2 YYEKEE (reference sequence). With 0 bases removed from V and 0 bases from J, the gap between germline ends came to 10 bases. This CDR3 region has 16 residues. CDR3: CASSLVRDSSGNTIYF. CDR3 DNA sequence: TGTGCCAGCAGCTTGGTTCGTGACAGCTCTGGAAACACCATATATTTT.

The CDR3 DNA sequence: TGTGCCAGCAGTTTGCGAGCGGGGCCCGCGTTCTTC. It translates to CASSLRAGPAFF. The chain joins TRBV6-2 or TRBV6-3 to TRBJ2-1; TRBD2 matches at 7 bases. Trimming took 4 bases from V and 15 from J; bases not matched to a gene: 9. The CDR3 consists of 12 residues. Germline assignment: CDR1 MNHEY and CDR2 SVGEGT.

This clonotype turned up a few times. The rearrangement links TRBV6-2 or TRBV6-3 to TRBJ1-1; D is ambiguous. Germline V gene sequence: CDR1 MNHEY, CDR2 SVGEGT. CDR3 length equals 15 residues. V shed 2 bases and J shed 5 bases, with 15 bases lying between them. The CDR3 nucleotides read TGTGCCAGCAGTTACGAGGGTATGGTAGGGACTGAAGCTTTCTTT. It encodes CASSYEGMVGTEAFF.

In this sample, this clonotype turned up a few times. This chain joins TRBV6-5 and TRBJ2-3, with TRBD2 identical over 11 bases. The CDR3 has 16 residues. Losses at the gene ends were 5 bases for V and 2 bases for J; bases not matched to a gene: 6. CDR1 is MNHEY and CDR2 is SVGAGI in the germline V gene. The CDR3 region has the DNA TGTGCCAGCAGTCAAAGACTAGCGGGGACCACAGATACGCAGTATTTT. This gives the protein CASSQRLAGTTDTQYF.